The source of this T cell receptor (beta chain) is a study of CD8 T cells in ankylosing spondylitis. Study-wide points: In synovial fluid and blood from reactive arthritis, some motif variants were previously reported. A TCR beta motif made of under 10 highly homologous variants seemed typical of ankylosing spondylitis blood.

This clonotype has at least ten counts. Its cognate antigen is unknown. The TCR beta libraries were generated through quantitative 5'-RACE incorporating molecular barcodes. From the 5' RACE reads, TCRdb called clonotypes with MiXCR, one entry per CDR3 protein. The repertoire holds 450,000 to 550,000 distinct CDR3 sequences, with 5.3% as singletons. The sequenced material came from blood, either unsorted or a sorted T cell fraction (not recorded which). The origin of this receptor is a male donor with ankylosing spondylitis.

Written as DNA, the CDR3 is TGTGCCACCCGTCGGGCCTACAGGGACCGCCAAGAGACCCAGTACTTC. It specifies CATRRAYRDRQETQYF. The chain is built from TRBV10-3 and TRBJ2-5, with D possibly TRBD1 on 6 matching bases. The germline CDR1 and CDR2 sequences are ENHRY and SYGVKD. The CDR3 spans 16 residues. Trimming removed 10 bases from V and 1 base from J, with 22 bases in between.